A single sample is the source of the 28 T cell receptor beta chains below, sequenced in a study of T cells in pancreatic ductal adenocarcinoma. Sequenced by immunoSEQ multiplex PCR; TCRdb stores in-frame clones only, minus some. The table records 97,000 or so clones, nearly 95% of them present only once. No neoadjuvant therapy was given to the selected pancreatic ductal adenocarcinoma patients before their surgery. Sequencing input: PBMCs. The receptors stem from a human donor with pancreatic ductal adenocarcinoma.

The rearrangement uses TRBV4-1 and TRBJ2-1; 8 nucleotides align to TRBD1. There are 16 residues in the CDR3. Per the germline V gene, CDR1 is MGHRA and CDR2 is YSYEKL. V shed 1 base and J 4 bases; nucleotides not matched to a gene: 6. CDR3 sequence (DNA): TGCGCCAGCAGCCAAGTCCGTGACAGGGGTTACAATGAGCAGTTCTTC. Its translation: CASSQVRDRGYNEQFF.

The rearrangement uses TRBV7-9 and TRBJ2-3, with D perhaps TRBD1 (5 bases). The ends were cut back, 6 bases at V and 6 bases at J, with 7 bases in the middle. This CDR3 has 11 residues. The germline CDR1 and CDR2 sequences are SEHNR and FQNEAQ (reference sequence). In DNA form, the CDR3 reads TGTGCCAGCAGGTCAGGGGATACGCAGTATTTT. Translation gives CASRSGDTQYF.

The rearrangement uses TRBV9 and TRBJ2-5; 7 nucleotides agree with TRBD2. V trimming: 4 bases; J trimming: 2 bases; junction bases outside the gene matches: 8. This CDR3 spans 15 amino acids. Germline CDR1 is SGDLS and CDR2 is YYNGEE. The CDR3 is CASSSSGTGQETQYF. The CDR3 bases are TGTGCCAGCAGCAGCAGCGGGACTGGACAAGAGACCCAGTACTTC.

The CDR3 here is CASSQRAGGENYGYTF. CDR3 coding DNA: TGCGCCAGCAGCCAACGGGCGGGGGGCGAAAACTATGGCTACACCTTC. The rearrangement joins TRBV4-1 to TRBJ1-2, with a tentative D call TRBD1 (6 bases). The ends were cut back, 2 bases at V and 2 bases at J, with 15 bases in the middle. CDR1 and CDR2 from the germline V gene are MGHRA and YSYEKL. The CDR3 is made up of 16 amino acids.

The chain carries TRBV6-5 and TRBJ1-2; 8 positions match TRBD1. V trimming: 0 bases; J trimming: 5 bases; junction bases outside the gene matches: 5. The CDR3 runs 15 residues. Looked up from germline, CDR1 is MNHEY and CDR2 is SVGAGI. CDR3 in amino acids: CASSYSYQGAYGYTF. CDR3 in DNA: TGTGCCAGCAGTTACTCCTACCAGGGGGCGTATGGCTACACCTTC.

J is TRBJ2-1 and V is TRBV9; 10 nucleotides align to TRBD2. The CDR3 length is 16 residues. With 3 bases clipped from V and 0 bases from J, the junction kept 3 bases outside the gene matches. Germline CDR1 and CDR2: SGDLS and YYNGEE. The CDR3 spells CASSGTSGSSYNEQFF. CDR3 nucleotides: TGTGCCAGCAGCGGGACTAGCGGTAGCTCCTACAATGAGCAGTTCTTC.

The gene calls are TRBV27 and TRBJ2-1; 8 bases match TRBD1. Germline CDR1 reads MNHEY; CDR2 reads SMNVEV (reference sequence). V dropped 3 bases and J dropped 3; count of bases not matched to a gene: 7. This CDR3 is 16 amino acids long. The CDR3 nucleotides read TGTGCCAGCAGTTTTTCTCGGACAGGGTACTACAATGAGCAGTTCTTC. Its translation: CASSFSRTGYYNEQFF.

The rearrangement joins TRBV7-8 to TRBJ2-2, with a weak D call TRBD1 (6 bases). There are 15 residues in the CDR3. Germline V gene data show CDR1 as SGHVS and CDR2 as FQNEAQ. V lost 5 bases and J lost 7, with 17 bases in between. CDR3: CASSVYRAQNGELFF. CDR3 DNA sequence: TGTGCCAGCAGCGTATACAGGGCCCAGAACGGGGAGCTGTTTTTT.

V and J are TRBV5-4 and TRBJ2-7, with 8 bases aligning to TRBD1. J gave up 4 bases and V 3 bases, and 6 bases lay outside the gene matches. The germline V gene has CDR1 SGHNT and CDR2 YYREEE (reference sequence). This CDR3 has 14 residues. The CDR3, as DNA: TGTGCCAGCAGCTCAGCCGGGACAGGTTACGAGCAGTACTTC. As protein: CASSSAGTGYEQYF. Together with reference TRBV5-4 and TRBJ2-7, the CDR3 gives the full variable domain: ETGVTQSPTHLIKTRGQQVTLRCSSQSGHNTVSWYQQALGQGPQFIFQYYREEENGRGNFPPRFSGLQFPNYSSELNVNALELDDSALYLCASSSAGTGYEQYFGPGTRLTVT.

The chain's CDR3 is CASSKGGVSEAFF. CDR3 bases: TGTGCCAGCAGCAAAGGGGGGGTTTCTGAAGCTTTCTTT. This chain links TRBV21-1 with TRBJ1-1. TRBV21-1 is a recognized pseudogene. The CDR3 spans 13 residues.

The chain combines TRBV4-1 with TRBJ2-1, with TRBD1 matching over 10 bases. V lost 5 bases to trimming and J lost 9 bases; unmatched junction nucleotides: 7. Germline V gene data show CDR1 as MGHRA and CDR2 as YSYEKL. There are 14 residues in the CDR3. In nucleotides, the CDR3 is TGCGCCAGCAGCTCCCGACAGGGGGCGCCTGAGCAGTTCTTC. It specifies CASSSRQGAPEQFF.

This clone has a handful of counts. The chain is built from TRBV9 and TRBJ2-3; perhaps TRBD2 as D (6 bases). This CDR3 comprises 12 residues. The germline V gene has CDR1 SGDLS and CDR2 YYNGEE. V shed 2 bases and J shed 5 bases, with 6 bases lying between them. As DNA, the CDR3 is TGTGCCAGCAGCGTGGGGGGAGATACGCAGTATTTT. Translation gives CASSVGGDTQYF.

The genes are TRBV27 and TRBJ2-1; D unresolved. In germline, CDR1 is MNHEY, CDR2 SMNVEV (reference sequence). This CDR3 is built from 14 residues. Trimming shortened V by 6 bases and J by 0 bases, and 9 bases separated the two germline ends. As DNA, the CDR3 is TGTGCCAGCAGCAGAGCGAGCTCCTACAATGAGCAGTTCTTC. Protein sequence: CASSRASSYNEQFF.

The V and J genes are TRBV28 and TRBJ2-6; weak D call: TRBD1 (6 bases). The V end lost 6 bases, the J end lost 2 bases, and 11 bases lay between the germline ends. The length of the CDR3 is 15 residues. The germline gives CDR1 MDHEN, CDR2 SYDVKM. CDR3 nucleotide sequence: TGTGCCAGCAGCAGATCAGGGGCTGGGGCCAACGTCCTGACTTTC. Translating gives CASSRSGAGANVLTF. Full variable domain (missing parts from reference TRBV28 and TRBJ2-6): DVKVTQSSRYLVKRTGEKVFLECVQDMDHENMFWYRQDPGLGLRLIYFSYDVKMKEKGDIPEGYSVSREKKERFSLILESASTNQTSMYLCASSRSGAGANVLTFGAGSRLTVL.

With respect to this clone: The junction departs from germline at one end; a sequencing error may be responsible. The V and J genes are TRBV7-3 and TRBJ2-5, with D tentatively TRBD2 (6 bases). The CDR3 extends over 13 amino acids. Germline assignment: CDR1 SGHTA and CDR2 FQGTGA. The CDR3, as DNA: TGTGCCAGCAGCAAGGACTATCAAGGGACCCAGTACTTC. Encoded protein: CASSKDYQGTQYF.

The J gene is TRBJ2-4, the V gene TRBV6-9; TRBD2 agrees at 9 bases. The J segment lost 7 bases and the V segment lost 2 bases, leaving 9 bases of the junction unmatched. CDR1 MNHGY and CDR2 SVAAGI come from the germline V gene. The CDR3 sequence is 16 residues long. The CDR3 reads CASSYSLAGPGNIQYF. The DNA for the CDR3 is TGTGCCAGCAGTTATAGCCTAGCGGGACCCGGGAACATTCAGTACTTC.

CDR3: CASSQRTGGHTEAFF. In DNA, the CDR3 is TGTGCCAGCAGCCAGAGGACAGGGGGCCACACTGAAGCTTTCTTT. This chain uses TRBV14 with TRBJ1-1, with 11 bases identical to TRBD1. V lost 3 bases and J lost 3; bases outside the gene matches: 3. The CDR3 consists of 15 residues. The V gene's germline CDR1 is SGHDN and CDR2 FVKESK. Full variable domain (rest looked up from reference TRBV14 and TRBJ1-1): EAGVTQFPSHSVIEKGQTVTLRCDPISGHDNLYWYRRVMGKEIKFLLHFVKESKQDESGMPNNRFLAERTGGTYSTLKVQPAELEDSGVYFCASSQRTGGHTEAFFGQGTRLTVV.

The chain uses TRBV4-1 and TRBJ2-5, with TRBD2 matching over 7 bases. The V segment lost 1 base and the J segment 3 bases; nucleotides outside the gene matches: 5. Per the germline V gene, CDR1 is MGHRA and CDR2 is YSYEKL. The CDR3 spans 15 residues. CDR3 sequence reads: CASSQGFGTKETQYF. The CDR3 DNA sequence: TGCGCCAGCAGCCAAGGGTTCGGGACTAAAGAGACCCAGTACTTC.

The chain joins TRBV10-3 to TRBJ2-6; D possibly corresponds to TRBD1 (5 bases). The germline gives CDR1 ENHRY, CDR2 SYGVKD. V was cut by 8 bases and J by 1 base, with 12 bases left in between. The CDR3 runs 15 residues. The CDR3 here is CAIRQGISGANVLTF. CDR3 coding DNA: TGTGCCATCCGTCAGGGTATATCTGGGGCCAACGTCCTGACTTTC.

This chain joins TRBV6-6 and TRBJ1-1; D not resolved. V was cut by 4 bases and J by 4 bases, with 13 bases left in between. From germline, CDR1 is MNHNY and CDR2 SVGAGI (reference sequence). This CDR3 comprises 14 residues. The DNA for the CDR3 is TGTGCCAGCAGTTTTCGATTCTCGGGCACTGAAGCTTTCTTT. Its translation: CASSFRFSGTEAFF.

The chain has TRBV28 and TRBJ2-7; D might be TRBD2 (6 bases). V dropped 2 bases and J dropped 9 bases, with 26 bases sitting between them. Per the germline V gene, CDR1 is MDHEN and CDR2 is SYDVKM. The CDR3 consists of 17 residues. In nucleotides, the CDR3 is TGTGCCAGCAGTTTAACTCGCGCCGGGACTGGGGGTATTGGGCAGTACTTC. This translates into CASSLTRAGTGGIGQYF.

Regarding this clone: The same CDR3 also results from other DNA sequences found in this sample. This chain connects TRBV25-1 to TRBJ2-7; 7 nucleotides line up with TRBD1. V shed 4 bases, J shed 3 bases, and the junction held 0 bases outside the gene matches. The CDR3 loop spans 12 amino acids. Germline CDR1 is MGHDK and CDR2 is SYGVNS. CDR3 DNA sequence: TGTGCCAGCAGTGGGACAGGCTACGAGCAGTACTTC. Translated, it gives CASSGTGYEQYF.

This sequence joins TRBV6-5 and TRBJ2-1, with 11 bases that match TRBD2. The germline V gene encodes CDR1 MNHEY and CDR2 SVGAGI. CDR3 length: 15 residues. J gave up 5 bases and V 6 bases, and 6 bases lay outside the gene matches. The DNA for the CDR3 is TGTGCCAGCAGGTTAGCGGGAGGGCGAAACAATGAGCAGTTCTTC. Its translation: CASRLAGGRNNEQFF.

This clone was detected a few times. The CDR3 reads CASSQDGAGHQPQHF. For the CDR3, the DNA is TGCGCCAGCAGCCAAGATGGAGCAGGGCACCAGCCCCAGCATTTT. The chain has TRBV4-1 and TRBJ1-5; tentative D call: TRBD1 (5 bases). This CDR3 region has 15 residues. V lost 0 bases and J 7 bases, leaving 13 bases between the germline ends. The V gene's germline CDR1 is MGHRA and CDR2 YSYEKL.

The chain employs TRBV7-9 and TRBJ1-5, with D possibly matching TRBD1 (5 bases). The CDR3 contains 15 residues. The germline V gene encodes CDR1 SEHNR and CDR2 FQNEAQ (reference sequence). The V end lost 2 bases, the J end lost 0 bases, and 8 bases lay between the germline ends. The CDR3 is CASSLQGYSNQPQHF. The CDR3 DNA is TGTGCCAGCAGCTTACAGGGCTATAGCAATCAGCCCCAGCATTTT.

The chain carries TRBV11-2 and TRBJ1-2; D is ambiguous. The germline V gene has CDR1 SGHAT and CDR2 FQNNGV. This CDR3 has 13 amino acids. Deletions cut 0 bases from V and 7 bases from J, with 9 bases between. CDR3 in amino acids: CASSLDPESGYTF. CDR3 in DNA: TGTGCCAGCAGCTTAGATCCTGAGTCTGGCTACACCTTC.

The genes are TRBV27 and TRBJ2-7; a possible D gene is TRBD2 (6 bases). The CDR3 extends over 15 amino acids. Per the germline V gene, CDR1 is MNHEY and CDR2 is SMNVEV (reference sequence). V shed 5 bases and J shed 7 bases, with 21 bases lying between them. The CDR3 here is CASSVSGSPAREQYF. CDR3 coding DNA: TGTGCCAGCAGTGTCAGCGGGTCCCCCGCGAGGGAGCAGTACTTC.

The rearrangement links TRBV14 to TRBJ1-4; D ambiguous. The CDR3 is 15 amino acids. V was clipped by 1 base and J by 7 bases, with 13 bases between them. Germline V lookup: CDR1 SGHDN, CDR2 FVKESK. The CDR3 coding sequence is TGTGCCAGCAGCCAAGTCGGAGGCATCGGTGAAAAACTGTTTTTT. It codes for CASSQVGGIGEKLFF.